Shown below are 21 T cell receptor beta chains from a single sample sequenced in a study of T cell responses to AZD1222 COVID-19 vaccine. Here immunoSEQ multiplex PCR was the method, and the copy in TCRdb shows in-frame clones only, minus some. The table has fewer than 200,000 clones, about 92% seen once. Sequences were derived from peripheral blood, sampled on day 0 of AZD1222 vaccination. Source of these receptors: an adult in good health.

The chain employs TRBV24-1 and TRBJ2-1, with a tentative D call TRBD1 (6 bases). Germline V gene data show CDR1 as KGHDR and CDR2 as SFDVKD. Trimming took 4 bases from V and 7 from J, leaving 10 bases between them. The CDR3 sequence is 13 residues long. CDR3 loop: CATSEVGGNEQFF. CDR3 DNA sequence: TGTGCCACCAGTGAGGTAGGGGGAAATGAGCAGTTCTTC.

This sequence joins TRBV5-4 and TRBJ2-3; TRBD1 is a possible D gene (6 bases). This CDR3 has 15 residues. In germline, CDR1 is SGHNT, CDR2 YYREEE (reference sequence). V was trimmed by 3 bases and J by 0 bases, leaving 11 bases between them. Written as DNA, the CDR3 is TGTGCCAGCAGCTCCCCGGACAGTAGCACAGATACGCAGTATTTT. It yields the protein CASSSPDSSTDTQYF.

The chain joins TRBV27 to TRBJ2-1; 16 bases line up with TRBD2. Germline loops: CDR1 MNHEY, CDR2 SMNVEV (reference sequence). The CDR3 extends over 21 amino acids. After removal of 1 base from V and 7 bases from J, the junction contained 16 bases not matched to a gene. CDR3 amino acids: CASSLWVLNPGLAGGPNEQFF. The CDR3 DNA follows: TGTGCCAGCAGTTTATGGGTCCTTAATCCGGGACTAGCGGGGGGGCCGAATGAGCAGTTCTTC.

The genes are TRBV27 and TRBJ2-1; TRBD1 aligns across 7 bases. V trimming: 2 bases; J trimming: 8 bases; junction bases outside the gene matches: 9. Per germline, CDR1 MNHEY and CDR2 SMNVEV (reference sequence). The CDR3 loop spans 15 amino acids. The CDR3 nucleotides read TGTGCCAGCAGTTTAAACCCAACAGGGGACGATGAGCAGTTCTTC. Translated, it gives CASSLNPTGDDEQFF.

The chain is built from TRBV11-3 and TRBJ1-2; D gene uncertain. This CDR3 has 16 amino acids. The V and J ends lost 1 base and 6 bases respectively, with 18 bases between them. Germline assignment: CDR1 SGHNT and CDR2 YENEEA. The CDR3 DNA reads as TGTGCCAGCAGCTTAGTATTTGATCTCACCTTTGATGGCTACACCTTC. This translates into CASSLVFDLTFDGYTF.

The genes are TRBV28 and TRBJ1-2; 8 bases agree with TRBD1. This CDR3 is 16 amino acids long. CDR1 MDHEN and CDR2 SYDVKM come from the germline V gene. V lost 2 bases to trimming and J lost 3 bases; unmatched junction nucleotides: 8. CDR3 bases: TGTGCCAGCAGTTTAGCCGGGACAGGCAGTGACTATGGCTACACCTTC. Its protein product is CASSLAGTGSDYGYTF.

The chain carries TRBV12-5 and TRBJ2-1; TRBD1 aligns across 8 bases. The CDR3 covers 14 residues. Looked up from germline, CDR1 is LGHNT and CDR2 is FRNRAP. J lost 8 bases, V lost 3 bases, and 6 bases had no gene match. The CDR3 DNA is TGTGCTAGTGGTTTAGGGCAGGGGGCAGATGAGCAGTTCTTC. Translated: CASGLGQGADEQFF.

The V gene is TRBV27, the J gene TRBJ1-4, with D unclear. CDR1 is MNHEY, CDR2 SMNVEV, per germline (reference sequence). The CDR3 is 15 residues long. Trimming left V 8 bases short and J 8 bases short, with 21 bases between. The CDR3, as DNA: TGTGCCAGCGGCTCACCCGGGTGGGTAAACGAAAAACTGTTTTTT. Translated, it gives CASGSPGWVNEKLFF.

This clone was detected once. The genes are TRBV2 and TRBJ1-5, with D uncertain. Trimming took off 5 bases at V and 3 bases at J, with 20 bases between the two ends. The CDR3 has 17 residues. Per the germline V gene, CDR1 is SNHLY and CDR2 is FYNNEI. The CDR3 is CASSRDLTPGLNQPQHF. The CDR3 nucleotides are TGTGCCAGCAGTCGAGACTTGACCCCCGGACTCAATCAGCCCCAGCATTTT.

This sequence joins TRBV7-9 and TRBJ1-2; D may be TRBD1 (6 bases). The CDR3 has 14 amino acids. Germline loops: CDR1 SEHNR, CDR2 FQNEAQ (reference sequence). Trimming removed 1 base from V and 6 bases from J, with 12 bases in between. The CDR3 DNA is TGTGCCAGCAGCTTAGATGGGGGGCAGAATGGCTACACCTTC. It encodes CASSLDGGQNGYTF.

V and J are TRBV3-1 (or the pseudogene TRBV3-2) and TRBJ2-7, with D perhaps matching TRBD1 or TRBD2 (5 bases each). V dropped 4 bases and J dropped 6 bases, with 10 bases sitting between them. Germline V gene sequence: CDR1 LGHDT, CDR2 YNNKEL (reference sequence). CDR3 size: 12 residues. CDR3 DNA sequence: TGTGCCAGCAGCCCCAGTGGGGGCGAGCAGTACTTC. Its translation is CASSPSGGEQYF.

The CDR3: CASSLTGVEQYV. The CDR3 DNA reads as TGTGCCAGCAGCTTGACAGGGGTCGAGCAGTACGTC. This chain links TRBV7-9 with TRBJ2-7, with TRBD1 matching 8 bases. J lost 6 bases, V lost 3 bases, and 1 base had no gene match. This CDR3 has 12 residues. Germline V gene data show CDR1 as SEHNR and CDR2 as FQNEAQ (reference sequence).

In DNA form, the CDR3 reads TGTGCCAGCAGGCTTGCGGGAGGGGCTGAAGCTTTCTTT. Translation gives CASRLAGGAEAFF. The chain has TRBV7-9 and TRBJ1-1, with a tentative D call TRBD1 (5 bases). Trimming stripped 6 bases from V and 6 bases from J, with 14 bases between. This CDR3 has 13 residues. Germline assignment: CDR1 SEHNR and CDR2 FQNEAQ (reference sequence).

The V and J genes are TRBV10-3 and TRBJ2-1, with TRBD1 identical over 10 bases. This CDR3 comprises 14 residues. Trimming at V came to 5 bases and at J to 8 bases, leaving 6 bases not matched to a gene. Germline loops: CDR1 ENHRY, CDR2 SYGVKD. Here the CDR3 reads CAISTQTGGDEQFF. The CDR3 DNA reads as TGTGCCATCAGTACCCAGACAGGGGGCGATGAGCAGTTCTTC.

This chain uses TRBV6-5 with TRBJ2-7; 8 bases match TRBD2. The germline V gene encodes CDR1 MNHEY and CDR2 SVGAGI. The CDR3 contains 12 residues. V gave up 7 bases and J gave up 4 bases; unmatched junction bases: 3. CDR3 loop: CASTSGGYEQYF. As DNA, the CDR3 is TGTGCCAGCACCTCGGGGGGGTACGAGCAGTACTTC.

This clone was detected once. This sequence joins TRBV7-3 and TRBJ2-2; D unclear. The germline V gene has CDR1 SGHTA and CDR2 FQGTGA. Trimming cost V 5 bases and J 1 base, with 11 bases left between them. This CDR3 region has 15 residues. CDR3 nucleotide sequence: TGTGCCAGCAGCGGACGACCTTTGAACACCGGGGAGCTGTTTTTT. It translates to CASSGRPLNTGELFF. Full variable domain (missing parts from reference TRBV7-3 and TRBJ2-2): GAGVSQTPSNKVTEKGKYVELRCDPISGHTALYWYRQSLGQGPEFLIYFQGTGAADDSGLPNDRFFAVRPEGSVSTLKIQRTERGDSAVYLCASSGRPLNTGELFFGEGSRLTVL.

The CDR3 nucleotides read TGTGCCAGCAGTTTACAGGGAGAAGCTTTCTTT. This codes for CASSLQGEAFF. The V call is TRBV12-3 or TRBV12-4, the J call TRBJ1-1; D possibly corresponds to TRBD1 (5 bases). V lost 2 bases and J 8 bases, leaving 6 bases between the germline ends. There are 11 residues in the CDR3.

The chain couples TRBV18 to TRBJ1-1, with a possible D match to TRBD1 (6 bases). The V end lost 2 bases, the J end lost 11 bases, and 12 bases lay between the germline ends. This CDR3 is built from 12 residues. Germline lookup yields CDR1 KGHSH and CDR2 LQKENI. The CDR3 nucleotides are TGTGCCAGCTCACCATCGCAGGGGTATGCTTTCTTT. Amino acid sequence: CASSPSQGYAFF.

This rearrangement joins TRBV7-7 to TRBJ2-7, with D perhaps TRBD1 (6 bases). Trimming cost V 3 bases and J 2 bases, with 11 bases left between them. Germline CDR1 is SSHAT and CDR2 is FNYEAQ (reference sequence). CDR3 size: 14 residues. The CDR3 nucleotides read TGTGCCAGCAGCTTGGACAGTGGAGCCTACGAGCAGTACTTC. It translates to CASSLDSGAYEQYF.

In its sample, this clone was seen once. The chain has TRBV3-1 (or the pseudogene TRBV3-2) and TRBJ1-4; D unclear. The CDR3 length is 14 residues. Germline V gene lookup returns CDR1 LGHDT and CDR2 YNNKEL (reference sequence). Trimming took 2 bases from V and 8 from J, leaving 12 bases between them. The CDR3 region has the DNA TGTGCCAGCAGCCAACTGGAACGGAGGGAAAAACTGTTTTTT. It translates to CASSQLERREKLFF.

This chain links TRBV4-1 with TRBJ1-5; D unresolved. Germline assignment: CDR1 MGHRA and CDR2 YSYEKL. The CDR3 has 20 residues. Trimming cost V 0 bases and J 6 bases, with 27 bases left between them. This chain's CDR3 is CASSQDRGILDGVMSQPQHF. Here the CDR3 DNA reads TGCGCCAGCAGCCAAGATCGCGGGATTTTGGATGGGGTGATGAGTCAGCCCCAGCATTTT.